This T cell receptor beta chain was recorded in a study of siplizumab effects on memory and regulatory T cells. Study-level results: Alloreactive CD4+ clones that could be mapped were on average approximately 69% Treg-derived with siplizumab, against 25% to 30% in controls. Naive T cells appeared more diverse than memory cells and seemed to be major alloresponse contributors. Roughly 75-97% of proliferating clones (CD4+ or CD8+) could not be assigned a naive or memory phenotype. Confirmation was lacking for the suppressive function of proliferating Tregs derived from siplizumab cultures.

The V gene's germline CDR1 is KGHSH and CDR2 LQKENI. V shed 2 bases and J 1 base; nucleotides not matched to a gene: 11. CDR3 size: 17 residues. Method: immunoSEQ multiplex PCR; TCRdb's copy keeps in-frame clones and lacks some. The sample includes 100,000 or so clones, 94% seen only once; the top ten take roughly 0.61%. About this clone: Its matching antigen is unknown.

The chain uses TRBV18 and TRBJ2-7; 7 bases are a match to TRBD2. What was sequenced was Tregs sorted from blood. The sequence was collected from a human donor in good health. The CDR3 DNA reads as TGTGCCAGCTCACCATCACCCCCACTAGCGCGATCCTACGAGCAGTACTTC. Protein product: CASSPSPPLARSYEQYF.